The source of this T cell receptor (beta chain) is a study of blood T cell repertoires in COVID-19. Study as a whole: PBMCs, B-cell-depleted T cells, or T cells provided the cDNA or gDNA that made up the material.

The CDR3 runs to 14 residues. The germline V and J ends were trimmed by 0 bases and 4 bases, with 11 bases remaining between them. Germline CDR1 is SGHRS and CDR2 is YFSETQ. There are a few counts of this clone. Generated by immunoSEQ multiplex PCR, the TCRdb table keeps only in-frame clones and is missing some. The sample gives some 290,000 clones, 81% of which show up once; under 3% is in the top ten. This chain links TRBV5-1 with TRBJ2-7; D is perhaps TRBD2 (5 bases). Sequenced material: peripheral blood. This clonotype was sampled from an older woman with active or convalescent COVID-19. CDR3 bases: TGCGCCAGCAGCTTGGACCGGAGGTCGTACGAGCAGTACTTC. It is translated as CASSLDRRSYEQYF.